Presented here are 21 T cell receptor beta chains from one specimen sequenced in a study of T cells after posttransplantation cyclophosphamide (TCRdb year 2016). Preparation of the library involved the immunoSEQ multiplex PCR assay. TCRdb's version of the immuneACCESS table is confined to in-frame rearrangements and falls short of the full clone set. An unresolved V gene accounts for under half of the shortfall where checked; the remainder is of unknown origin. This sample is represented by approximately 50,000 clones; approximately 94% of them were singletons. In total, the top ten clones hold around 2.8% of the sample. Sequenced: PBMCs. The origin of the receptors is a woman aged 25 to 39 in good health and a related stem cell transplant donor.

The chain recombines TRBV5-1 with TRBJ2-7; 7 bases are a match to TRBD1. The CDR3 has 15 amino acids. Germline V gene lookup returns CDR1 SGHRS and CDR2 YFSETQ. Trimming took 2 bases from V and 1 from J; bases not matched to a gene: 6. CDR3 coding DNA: TGCGCCAGCAGCTTTGGACAGGCACTATCCTACGAGCAGTACTTC. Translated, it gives CASSFGQALSYEQYF.

The CDR3 DNA is TGCGCCAGCAGCCGAGGCCTCGGGGAATTCTCTGGAAACACCATATATTTT. This gives the protein CASSRGLGEFSGNTIYF. The genes are TRBV4-1 and TRBJ1-3; no clear D gene. The CDR3 runs 17 residues. Germline loops: CDR1 MGHRA, CDR2 YSYEKL. Trimming cost V 4 bases and J 0 bases, with 16 bases left between them.

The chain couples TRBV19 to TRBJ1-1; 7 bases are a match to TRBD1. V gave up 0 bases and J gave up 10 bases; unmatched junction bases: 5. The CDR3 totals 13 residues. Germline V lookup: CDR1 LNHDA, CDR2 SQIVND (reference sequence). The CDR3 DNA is TGTGCCAGTAGTATAGACCGGGACAGCGGAGCTTTCTTT. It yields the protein CASSIDRDSGAFF.

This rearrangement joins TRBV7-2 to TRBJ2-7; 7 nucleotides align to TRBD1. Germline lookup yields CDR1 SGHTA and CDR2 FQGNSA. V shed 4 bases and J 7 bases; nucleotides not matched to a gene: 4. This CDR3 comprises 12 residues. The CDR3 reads CASSSYRGEQYF. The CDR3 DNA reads TGTGCCAGCAGCTCCTACAGGGGTGAGCAGTACTTC.

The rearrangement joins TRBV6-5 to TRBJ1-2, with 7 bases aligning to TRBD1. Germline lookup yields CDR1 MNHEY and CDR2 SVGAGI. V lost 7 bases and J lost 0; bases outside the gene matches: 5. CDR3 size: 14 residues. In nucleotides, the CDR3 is TGTGCCAGCACCTTCGACAGGGCTAACTATGGCTACACCTTC. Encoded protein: CASTFDRANYGYTF.

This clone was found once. CDR3 sequence reads: CASRVTGGTDTQYF. The CDR3 nucleotides are TGTGCCAGTAGAGTAACAGGGGGCACAGATACGCAGTATTTT. The chain uses TRBV19 and TRBJ2-3; TRBD1 aligns across 7 bases. This CDR3 has 14 residues. The trim removed 6 bases at V and 1 base at J, leaving 4 bases unmatched. The germline CDR1 and CDR2 sequences are LNHDA and SQIVND (reference sequence).

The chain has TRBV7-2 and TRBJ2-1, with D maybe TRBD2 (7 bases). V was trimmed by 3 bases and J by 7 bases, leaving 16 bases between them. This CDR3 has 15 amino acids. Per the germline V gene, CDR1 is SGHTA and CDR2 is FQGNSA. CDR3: CASSLGGGRVNEQFF. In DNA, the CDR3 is TGTGCCAGCAGCTTGGGCGGGGGCCGGGTTAATGAGCAGTTCTTC. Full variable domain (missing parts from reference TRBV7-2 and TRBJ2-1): GAGVSQSPSNKVTEKGKDVELRCDPISGHTALYWYRQSLGQGLEFLIYFQGNSAPDKSGLPSDRFSAERTGGSVSTLTIQRTQQEDSAVYLCASSLGGGRVNEQFFGPGTRLTVL.

This CDR3 reads CASSAGLGSTEAFF. For the CDR3, the DNA is TGCGCCAGCAGCGCCGGATTGGGGAGCACTGAAGCTTTCTTT. The rearrangement joins TRBV5-1 to TRBJ1-1; D is uncertain. Germline assignment: CDR1 SGHRS and CDR2 YFSETQ. The CDR3 sequence is 14 residues long. V gave up 4 bases and J gave up 4 bases, with 14 bases separating them. Full variable domain (missing parts from reference TRBV5-1 and TRBJ1-1): KAGVTQTPRYLIKTRGQQVTLSCSPISGHRSVSWYQQTPGQGLQFLFEYFSETQRNKGNFPGRFSGRQFSNSRSEMNVSTLELGDSALYLCASSAGLGSTEAFFGQGTRLTVV.

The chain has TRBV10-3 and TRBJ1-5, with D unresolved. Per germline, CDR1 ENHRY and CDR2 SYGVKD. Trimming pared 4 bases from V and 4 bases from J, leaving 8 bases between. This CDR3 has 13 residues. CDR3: CAISGALNQPQHF. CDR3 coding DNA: TGTGCCATCAGTGGGGCGCTGAATCAGCCCCAGCATTTT.

CDR3 in amino acids: CASSQDFYGYTF. CDR3 coding DNA: TGCGCCAGCAGCCAAGACTTCTATGGCTACACCTTC. V and J are TRBV4-3 and TRBJ1-2, with no clear D. The CDR3 is 12 amino acids. In germline, CDR1 is LGHNA, CDR2 YSLEER. Trimming pared 0 bases from V and 4 bases from J, leaving 3 bases between.

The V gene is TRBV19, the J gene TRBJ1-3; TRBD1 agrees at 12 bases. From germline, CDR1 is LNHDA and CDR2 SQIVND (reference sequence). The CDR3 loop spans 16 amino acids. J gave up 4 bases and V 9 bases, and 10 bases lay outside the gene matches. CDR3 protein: CASAVPGQGAGNTIYF. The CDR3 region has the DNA TGTGCCAGCGCAGTACCGGGACAGGGGGCAGGAAACACCATATATTTT.

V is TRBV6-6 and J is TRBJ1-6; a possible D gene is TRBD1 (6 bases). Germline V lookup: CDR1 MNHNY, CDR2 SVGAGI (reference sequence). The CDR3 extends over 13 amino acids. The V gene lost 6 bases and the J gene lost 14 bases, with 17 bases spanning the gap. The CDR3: CASRAQGLGALHF. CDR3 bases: TGTGCCAGCAGAGCACAGGGTCTTGGTGCCCTCCACTTT.

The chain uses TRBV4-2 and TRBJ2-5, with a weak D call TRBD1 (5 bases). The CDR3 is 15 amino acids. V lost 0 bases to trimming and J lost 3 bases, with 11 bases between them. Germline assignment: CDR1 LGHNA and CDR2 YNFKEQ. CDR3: CASSQEGVEKETQYF. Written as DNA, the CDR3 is TGTGCCAGCAGCCAAGAAGGGGTAGAAAAAGAGACCCAGTACTTC.

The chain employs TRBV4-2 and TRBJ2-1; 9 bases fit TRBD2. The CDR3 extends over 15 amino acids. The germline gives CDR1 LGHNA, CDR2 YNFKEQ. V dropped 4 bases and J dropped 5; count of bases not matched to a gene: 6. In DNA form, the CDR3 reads TGTGCCAGCAGCCCCCTGCTAGCGGGGCACAATGAGCAGTTCTTC. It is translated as CASSPLLAGHNEQFF.

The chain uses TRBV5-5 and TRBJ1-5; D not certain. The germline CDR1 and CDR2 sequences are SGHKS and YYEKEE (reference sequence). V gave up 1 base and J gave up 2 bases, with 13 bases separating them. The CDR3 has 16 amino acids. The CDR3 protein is CASSLLGRQGNQPQHF. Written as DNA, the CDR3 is TGTGCCAGCAGCTTGTTGGGCAGGCAAGGCAATCAGCCCCAGCATTTT.

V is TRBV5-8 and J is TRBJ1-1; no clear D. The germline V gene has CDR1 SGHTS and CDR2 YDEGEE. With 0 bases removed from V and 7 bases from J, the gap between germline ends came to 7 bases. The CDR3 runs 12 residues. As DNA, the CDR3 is TGTGCCAGCAGCTTGGCCAGGATTGAAGCTTTCTTT. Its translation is CASSLARIEAFF.

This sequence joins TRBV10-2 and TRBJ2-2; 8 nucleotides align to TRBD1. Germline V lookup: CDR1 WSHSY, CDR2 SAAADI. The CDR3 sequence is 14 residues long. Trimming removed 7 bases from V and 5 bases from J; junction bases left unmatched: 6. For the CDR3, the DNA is TGCGCCAGCACCGGACAGGGCTGGACCGGGGAGCTGTTTTTT. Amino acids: CASTGQGWTGELFF.

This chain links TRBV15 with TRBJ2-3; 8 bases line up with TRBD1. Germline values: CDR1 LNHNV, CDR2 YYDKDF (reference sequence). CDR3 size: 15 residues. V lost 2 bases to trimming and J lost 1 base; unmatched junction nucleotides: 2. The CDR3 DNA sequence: TGTGCCACCAGCAGACAGACAGGGGGCACAGATACGCAGTATTTT. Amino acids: CATSRQTGGTDTQYF.

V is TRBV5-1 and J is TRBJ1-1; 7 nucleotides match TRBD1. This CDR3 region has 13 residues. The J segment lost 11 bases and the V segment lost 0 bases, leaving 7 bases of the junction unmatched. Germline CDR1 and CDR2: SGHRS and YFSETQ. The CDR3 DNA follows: TGCGCCAGCAGCTTGGGGAGGACAGGAGGGGCTTTCTTT. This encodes CASSLGRTGGAFF.

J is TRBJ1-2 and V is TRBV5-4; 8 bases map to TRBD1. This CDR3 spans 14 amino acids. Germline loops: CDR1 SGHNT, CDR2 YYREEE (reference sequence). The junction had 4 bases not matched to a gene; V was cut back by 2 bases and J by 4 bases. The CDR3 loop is CASSLGQGLYGYTF. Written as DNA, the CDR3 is TGTGCCAGCAGCTTAGGACAGGGCCTCTATGGCTACACCTTC.

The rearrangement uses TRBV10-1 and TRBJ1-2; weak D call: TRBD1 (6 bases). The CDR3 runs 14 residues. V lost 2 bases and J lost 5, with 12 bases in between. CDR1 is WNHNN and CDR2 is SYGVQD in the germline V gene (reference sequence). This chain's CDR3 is CASSESNRDYGYTF. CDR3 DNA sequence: TGCGCCAGCAGTGAGAGTAACAGGGATTATGGCTACACCTTC.